One and the same sample provided the 24 T cell receptor beta chains below, sequenced in a study of technical replicates of blood from several donors. Clones were read by immunoSEQ multiplex PCR, and TCRdb kept only the in-frame ones, dropping some. The table shows about 84,000 clones, with about 98% occurring only once. The sequenced sample was T cells isolated from PBMCs. Receptors originate from a human donor in good health.

This clone was seen once. The J gene is TRBJ1-5, the V gene TRBV19; D ambiguous. Trimming removed 5 bases at V and 5 bases at J, with 16 bases between. CDR1 is LNHDA, CDR2 SQIVND, per germline (reference sequence). The CDR3 sequence is 15 residues long. The CDR3 is CASSPTGSQHQPQHF. The DNA of the CDR3 is TGTGCCAGTAGTCCGACCGGGTCCCAGCATCAGCCCCAGCATTTT.

The genes are TRBV9 and TRBJ1-2; D remains unclear. The length of the CDR3 is 11 residues. CDR1 and CDR2 from the germline V gene are SGDLS and YYNGEE. The ends were cut back, 3 bases at V and 10 bases at J, with 10 bases in the middle. The CDR3 loop is CASSAQHDYTF. CDR3 sequence (DNA): TGTGCCAGCAGCGCTCAACACGACTACACCTTC.

The chain is built from TRBV5-1 and TRBJ2-7; D is uncertain. Germline V gives CDR1 SGHRS, CDR2 YFSETQ. The CDR3 sequence is 13 residues long. V lost 0 bases to trimming and J lost 6 bases, with 10 bases between them. CDR3 sequence reads: CASSLDRGREQYF. Written as DNA, the CDR3 is TGCGCCAGCAGCTTGGATCGAGGTCGCGAGCAGTACTTC.

J is TRBJ2-1 and V is TRBV4-1, with 10 bases that match TRBD1. The CDR3 covers 17 residues. V trimming: 0 bases; J trimming: 6 bases; junction bases outside the gene matches: 8. The V gene's germline CDR1 is MGHRA and CDR2 YSYEKL. CDR3 protein: CASSQEYGQGVGNEQFF. The DNA for the CDR3 is TGCGCCAGCAGCCAAGAATATGGACAGGGGGTGGGCAATGAGCAGTTCTTC.

The rearrangement links TRBV27 to TRBJ2-1; D possibly corresponds to TRBD1 (6 bases). Germline CDR1 and CDR2: MNHEY and SMNVEV (reference sequence). The CDR3 is made up of 12 amino acids. V lost 7 bases and J 10 bases, leaving 14 bases between the germline ends. CDR3 in DNA: TGTGCCAGCATGGGGGCAACGTTGGAGCAGTTCTTC. It specifies CASMGATLEQFF.

This clone was observed a single time. The rearrangement links TRBV10-1 to TRBJ1-2; D uncertain. CDR1 WNHNN and CDR2 SYGVQD come from the germline V gene (reference sequence). Trimming removed 4 bases from V and 3 bases from J, with 9 bases in between. The CDR3 extends over 13 amino acids. This CDR3 is CASSVREDYGYTF. CDR3 in DNA: TGCGCCAGCAGTGTTAGAGAGGACTATGGCTACACCTTC.

The chain employs TRBV19 and TRBJ1-3; tentative D call: TRBD1 (6 bases). Per germline, CDR1 LNHDA and CDR2 SQIVND (reference sequence). The CDR3 loop spans 17 amino acids. V was pared by 4 bases and J by 3 bases, with 19 bases between. In DNA, the CDR3 is TGTGCCAGTAGTACGAACCAGGGGATTAGGCGTGGAAACACCATATATTTT. This gives the protein CASSTNQGIRRGNTIYF.

The genes are TRBV11-2 and TRBJ2-3, with 7 bases identical to TRBD2. The CDR3 extends over 16 amino acids. J was trimmed by 0 bases and V by 1 base; bases with no gene match: 4. Germline-derived CDR1 and CDR2 are SGHAT and FQNNGV. The CDR3 region is CASSLAGGRSTDTQYF. The CDR3 bases are TGTGCCAGCAGCTTAGCGGGGGGACGTAGCACAGATACGCAGTATTTT.

This clone was detected once. V and J are TRBV6-6 and TRBJ2-1, with TRBD2 identical over 9 bases. Germline V gene sequence: CDR1 MNHNY, CDR2 SVGAGI (reference sequence). V shed 7 bases and J 7 bases; nucleotides not matched to a gene: 14. The CDR3 consists of 16 residues. The CDR3 region has the DNA TGTGCCAGCACCTCCGGGACTAGCATCGGTGGGAATGAGCAGTTCTTC. This gives the protein CASTSGTSIGGNEQFF.

CDR3 amino acids: CASSYRQGNYNEQFF. CDR3 DNA: TGTGCCAGCAGTTACCGACAGGGAAACTACAATGAGCAGTTCTTC. V usage is TRBV6-5 and J usage is TRBJ2-1; 7 nucleotides agree with TRBD1. V shed 2 bases, J shed 3 bases, and the junction held 4 bases outside the gene matches. Looked up from germline, CDR1 is MNHEY and CDR2 is SVGAGI. This CDR3 has 15 residues.

The chain recombines TRBV10-3 with TRBJ2-7, with 9 bases aligning to TRBD1. V dropped 5 bases and J dropped 11; count of bases not matched to a gene: 10. This CDR3 comprises 13 residues. Germline V gene data show CDR1 as ENHRY and CDR2 as SYGVKD. The CDR3 sequence: CAISLRDRDREYF. The CDR3 DNA follows: TGTGCCATCAGTCTCCGGGACAGGGATAGGGAGTACTTC.

The genes are TRBV4-1 and TRBJ2-7, with D possibly being TRBD1 (5 bases). V lost 1 base and J 1 base, leaving 20 bases between the germline ends. The CDR3 consists of 18 residues. In germline, CDR1 is MGHRA, CDR2 YSYEKL. The CDR3 sequence is CASSQAPSAAGISYEQYF. The DNA for the CDR3 is TGCGCCAGCAGCCAAGCGCCCAGTGCGGCAGGGATTTCCTACGAGCAGTACTTC.

This chain joins TRBV4-1 and TRBJ1-5; possible D gene TRBD1, 6 bases. Trimming removed 1 base from V and 3 bases from J, with 7 bases in between. This CDR3 region has 14 residues. Germline assignment: CDR1 MGHRA and CDR2 YSYEKL. Written as DNA, the CDR3 is TGCGCCAGCAGCCAAGTGGGGGCCAATCAGCCCCAGCATTTT. Protein sequence: CASSQVGANQPQHF.

V and J are TRBV13 and TRBJ2-7, with 9 bases identical to TRBD1. The CDR3 runs to 16 residues. Germline CDR1 is PRHDT and CDR2 is FYEKMQ (reference sequence). The junction had 9 bases not matched to a gene; V was cut back by 2 bases and J by 4 bases. The CDR3, as DNA: TGTGCCAGCAGCTTACTTAAGGACAGGGGAGAGTACGAGCAGTACTTC. It specifies CASSLLKDRGEYEQYF.

This chain uses TRBV2 with TRBJ2-7; possible D gene TRBD2, 6 bases. The CDR3 contains 12 residues. Trimming took off 7 bases at V and 12 bases at J, with 19 bases between the two ends. Per the germline V gene, CDR1 is SNHLY and CDR2 is FYNNEI. The CDR3 DNA sequence: TGTGCCAGCAAAGAGGAGGGCAGGGTTTGGTACTTC. Translation gives CASKEEGRVWYF.

The chain joins TRBV5-4 to TRBJ2-2; D might be TRBD2 (5 bases). This CDR3 region has 15 residues. The V end was cut by 0 bases, the J end by 6 bases, with 12 bases between. Looked up from germline, CDR1 is SGHNT and CDR2 is YYREEE (reference sequence). CDR3 sequence (DNA): TGTGCCAGCAGCTTGGGGTCGGGGTGGCCCGGGGAGCTGTTTTTT. Its translation is CASSLGSGWPGELFF.

The rearrangement links TRBV5-4 to TRBJ2-1; possible D gene TRBD2, 5 bases. V was cut by 0 bases and J by 8 bases, with 9 bases left in between. The CDR3 extends over 13 amino acids. Germline CDR1 SGHNT, CDR2 YYREEE (reference sequence). CDR3 bases: TGTGCCAGCAGCTTGGGCGGGCGGGATGAGCAGTTCTTC. Translating gives CASSLGGRDEQFF.

The chain links TRBV19 to TRBJ2-1, with D maybe TRBD1 (5 bases). CDR1 and CDR2 from the germline V gene are LNHDA and SQIVND (reference sequence). The V end lost 3 bases, the J end lost 6 bases, and 15 bases lay between the germline ends. CDR3 length: 15 residues. This CDR3 reads CASSMPLGPFNEQFF. The CDR3 bases are TGTGCCAGTAGTATGCCCCTGGGGCCGTTCAATGAGCAGTTCTTC.

The V call is TRBV18, the J call TRBJ2-1; 11 positions agree with TRBD2. Losses at the gene ends were 6 bases for V and 8 bases for J; bases not matched to a gene: 15. The CDR3 runs 17 residues. The germline gives CDR1 KGHSH, CDR2 LQKENI. The CDR3 sequence is CASSPTPSTSGTDEQFF. In DNA form, the CDR3 reads TGTGCCAGCTCTCCTACACCGTCGACTAGCGGGACCGATGAGCAGTTCTTC. Filled out from reference TRBV18 and TRBJ2-1, the complete variable domain reads NAGVMQNPRHLVRRRGQEARLRCSPMKGHSHVYWYRQLPEEGLKFMVYLQKENIIDESGMPKERFSAEFPKEGPSILRIQQVVRGDSAAYFCASSPTPSTSGTDEQFFGPGTRLTVL.

The chain combines TRBV7-3 with TRBJ2-2, with a tentative D call TRBD2 (6 bases). The germline CDR1 and CDR2 sequences are SGHTA and FQGTGA. The CDR3 length is 16 residues. Trimming removed 5 bases at V and 6 bases at J, with 19 bases between. CDR3 region: CASSLQVRGVPGELFF. CDR3 nucleotides: TGTGCCAGCAGCCTCCAGGTGCGGGGCGTGCCCGGGGAGCTGTTTTTT.

The chain uses TRBV6-4 and TRBJ2-7, with D perhaps matching TRBD1 (5 bases). V was shortened by 4 bases and J by 2 bases, with 18 bases between the two germline ends. CDR3 size: 16 residues. Germline V CDR1 and CDR2: MRHNA, SNTAGT. This CDR3 is CASSVGQLRGPYEQYF. The CDR3 region has the DNA TGTGCCAGCAGTGTGGGGCAGTTGCGAGGACCCTACGAGCAGTACTTC.

This chain uses TRBV11-1 with TRBJ1-2, with a possible D match to TRBD1 (5 bases). CDR1 is SGHAT, CDR2 FQDESV, per germline (reference sequence). The V end lost 3 bases, the J end lost 3 bases, and 11 bases lay between the germline ends. This CDR3 contains 14 residues. CDR3: CASSLSGTDYGYTF. DNA of the CDR3: TGTGCCAGCAGCTTGTCTGGGACTGACTATGGCTACACCTTC.

V and J are TRBV28 and TRBJ2-3, with 16 nucleotides matching TRBD2. The V and J ends lost 3 bases and 0 bases, in that order; junction bases with no gene match: 12. This CDR3 comprises 21 residues. Germline assignment: CDR1 MDHEN and CDR2 SYDVKM. CDR3 DNA: TGTGCCAGCAGTTTCCCCCCGGGACTAGCGGGAGGGTTCTGGAGCACAGATACGCAGTATTTT. It yields the protein CASSFPPGLAGGFWSTDTQYF.

The V and J genes are TRBV27 and TRBJ1-1; TRBD1 aligns across 11 bases. This CDR3 is 14 amino acids long. CDR1 is MNHEY and CDR2 is SMNVEV in the germline V gene (reference sequence). Trimming removed 7 bases from V and 4 bases from J; junction bases left unmatched: 5. The CDR3 region is CASTRDRGGTEAFF. In DNA, the CDR3 is TGTGCCAGCACCCGGGACAGGGGGGGCACTGAAGCTTTCTTT.